This T cell receptor beta chain was identified in a study of Graves' ophthalmopathy and Graves' hyperthyroidism. The CDR3 loop spans 14 amino acids. Germline V gene lookup returns CDR1 SNHLY and CDR2 FYNNEI. V lost 7 bases to trimming and J lost 2 bases, with 12 bases between them. This clonotype was observed at least ten times. The authors amplified TCR beta CDR3 regions from RNA transcripts. The first-round RT-PCR employed HTBI primers together with the Qiagen OneStep RT-PCR kit. A multiplex PCR was then performed as the second round. TCRdb analysed the multiplex PCR reads with MiXCR anew, one entry per CDR3 protein. The sample contains 300,000 to 500,000 distinct CDR3 sequences, roughly 14% of which appear only once.

This TCR came from a young woman with stable Graves' hyperthyroidism. V gene TRBV2 combines with J gene TRBJ2-1; D is possibly TRBD2 (5 bases). The specimen was peripheral blood. The CDR3 region has the DNA TGTGCCAGCACCGAGGGTTCGGCCTACAATGAGCAGTTCTTC. This gives the protein CASTEGSAYNEQFF. Based on the CDR3 plus reference TRBV2 and TRBJ2-1, the full variable domain is EPEVTQTPSHQVTQMGQEVILRCVPISNHLYFYWYRQILGQKVEFLVSFYNNEISEKSEIFDDQFSVERPDGSNFTLKIRSTKLEDSAMYFCASTEGSAYNEQFFGPGTRLTVL.